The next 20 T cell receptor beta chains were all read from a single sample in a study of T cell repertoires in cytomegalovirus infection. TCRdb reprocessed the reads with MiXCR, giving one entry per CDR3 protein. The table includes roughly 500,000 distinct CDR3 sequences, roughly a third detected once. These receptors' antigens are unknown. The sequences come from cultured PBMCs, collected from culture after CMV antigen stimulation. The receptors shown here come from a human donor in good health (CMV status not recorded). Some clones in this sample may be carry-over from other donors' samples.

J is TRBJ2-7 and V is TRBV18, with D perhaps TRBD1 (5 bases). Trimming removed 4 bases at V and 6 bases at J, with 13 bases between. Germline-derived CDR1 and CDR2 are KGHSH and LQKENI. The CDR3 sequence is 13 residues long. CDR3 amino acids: CASSQGLGPEQYF. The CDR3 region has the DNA TGTGCCAGCTCACAGGGTCTGGGGCCCGAGCAGTACTTC.

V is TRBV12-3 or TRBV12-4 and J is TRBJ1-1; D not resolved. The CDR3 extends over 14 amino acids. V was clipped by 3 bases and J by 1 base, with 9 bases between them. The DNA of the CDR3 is TGTGCCAGCAGTTTTGGGTACGGGAACACTGAAGCTTTCTTT. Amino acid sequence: CASSFGYGNTEAFF.

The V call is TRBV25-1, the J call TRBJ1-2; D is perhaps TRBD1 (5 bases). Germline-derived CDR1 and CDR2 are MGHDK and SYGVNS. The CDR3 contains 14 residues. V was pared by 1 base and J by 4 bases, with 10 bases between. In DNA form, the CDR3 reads TGTGCCAGCAGTGAATTAGGAGGGGCCTATGGCTACACCTTC. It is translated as CASSELGGAYGYTF.

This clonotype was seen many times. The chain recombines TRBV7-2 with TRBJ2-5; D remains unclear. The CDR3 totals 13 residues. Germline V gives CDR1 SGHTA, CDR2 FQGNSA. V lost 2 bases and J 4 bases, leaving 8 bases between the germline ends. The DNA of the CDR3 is TGTGCCAGCAGCTTACGGCGGCGAGAGACCCAGTACTTC. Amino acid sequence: CASSLRRRETQYF. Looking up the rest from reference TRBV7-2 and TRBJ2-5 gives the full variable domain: GAGVSQSPSNKVTEKGKDVELRCDPISGHTALYWYRQSLGQGLEFLIYFQGNSAPDKSGLPSDRFSAERTGGSVSTLTIQRTQQEDSAVYLCASSLRRRETQYFGPGTRLLVL.

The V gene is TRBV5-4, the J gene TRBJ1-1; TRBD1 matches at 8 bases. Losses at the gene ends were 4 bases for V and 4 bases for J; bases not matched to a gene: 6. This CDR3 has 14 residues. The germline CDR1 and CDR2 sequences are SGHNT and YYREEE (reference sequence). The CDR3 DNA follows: TGTGCCAGCAGCCCGGACAGGGCGGGCACTGAAGCTTTCTTT. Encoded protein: CASSPDRAGTEAFF.

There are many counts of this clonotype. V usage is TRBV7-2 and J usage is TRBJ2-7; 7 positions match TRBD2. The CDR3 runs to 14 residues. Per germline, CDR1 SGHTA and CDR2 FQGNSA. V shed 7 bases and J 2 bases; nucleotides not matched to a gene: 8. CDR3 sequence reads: CASTPTGRAYEQYV. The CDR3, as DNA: TGTGCCAGCACCCCCACGGGGAGGGCCTACGAGCAGTACGTC.

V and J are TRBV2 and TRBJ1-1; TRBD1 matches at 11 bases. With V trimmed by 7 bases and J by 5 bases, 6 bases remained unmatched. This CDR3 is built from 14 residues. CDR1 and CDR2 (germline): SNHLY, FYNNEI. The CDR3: CASIRTGGSTEAFF. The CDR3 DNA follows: TGTGCCAGCATCCGGACAGGGGGCAGTACTGAAGCTTTCTTT.

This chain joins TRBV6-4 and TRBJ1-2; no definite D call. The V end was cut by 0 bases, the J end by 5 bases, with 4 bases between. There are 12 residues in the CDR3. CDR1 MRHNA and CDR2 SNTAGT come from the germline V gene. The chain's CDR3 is CASSDSGYGYTF. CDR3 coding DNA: TGTGCCAGCAGTGACTCAGGGTATGGCTACACCTTC.

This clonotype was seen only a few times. The CDR3 loop is CSVAGLLMDEQFF. CDR3 nucleotides: TGCAGCGTGGCGGGACTCCTTATGGATGAGCAGTTCTTC. The rearrangement links TRBV29-1 to TRBJ2-1, with a weak D call TRBD2 (6 bases). Trimming cost V 6 bases and J 8 bases, with 17 bases left between them. Germline V CDR1 and CDR2: SQVTM, ANQGSEA. The CDR3 totals 13 residues.

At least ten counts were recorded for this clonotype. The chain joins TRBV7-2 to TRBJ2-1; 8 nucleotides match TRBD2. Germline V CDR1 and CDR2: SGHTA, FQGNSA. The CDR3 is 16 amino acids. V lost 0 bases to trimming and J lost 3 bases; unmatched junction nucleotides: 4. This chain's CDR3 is CASSLASGDFYNEQFF. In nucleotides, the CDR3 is TGTGCCAGCAGCTTAGCTAGCGGGGATTTCTACAATGAGCAGTTCTTC.

The CDR3 protein is CASSDAGSSTDTQYF. The CDR3 DNA is TGTGCCAGCAGCGACGCGGGGTCTAGCACAGATACGCAGTATTTT. The genes are TRBV6-2 or TRBV6-3 and TRBJ2-3; D may be TRBD2 (6 bases). CDR1 and CDR2 from the germline V gene are MNHEY and SVGEGT. Between the trimmed V and J ends, which lost 6 bases and 0 bases, there was a span of 13 bases. The CDR3 sequence is 15 residues long.

The CDR3 reads CASSWGHNYGYTF. In nucleotides, the CDR3 is TGTGCCAGCAGCTGGGGACATAACTATGGCTACACCTTC. J is TRBJ1-2 and V is TRBV27, with D maybe TRBD1 (6 bases). Germline-derived CDR1 and CDR2 are MNHEY and SMNVEV (reference sequence). The V and J ends lost 6 bases and 1 base respectively, with 9 bases between them. The length of the CDR3 is 13 residues.

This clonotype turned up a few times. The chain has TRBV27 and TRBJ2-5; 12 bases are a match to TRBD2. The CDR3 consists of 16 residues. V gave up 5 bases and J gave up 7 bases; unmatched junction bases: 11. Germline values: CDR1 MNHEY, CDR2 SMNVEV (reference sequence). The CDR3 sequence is CASSPSHLAGGGTQYF. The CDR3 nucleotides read TGTGCCAGCAGTCCCTCCCATCTAGCGGGAGGGGGGACCCAGTACTTC.

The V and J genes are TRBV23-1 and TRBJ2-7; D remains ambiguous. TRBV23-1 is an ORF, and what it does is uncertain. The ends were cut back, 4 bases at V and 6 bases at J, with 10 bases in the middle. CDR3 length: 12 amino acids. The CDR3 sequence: CASSLSPLEQYF. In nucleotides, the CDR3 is TGCGCCAGCAGTCTATCCCCCCTCGAGCAGTACTTC.

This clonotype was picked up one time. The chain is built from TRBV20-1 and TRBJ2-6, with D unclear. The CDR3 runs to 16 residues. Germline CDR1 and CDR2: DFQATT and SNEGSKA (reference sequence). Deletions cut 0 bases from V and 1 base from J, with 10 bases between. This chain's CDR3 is CSARDSEDSGANVLTF. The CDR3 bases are TGCAGTGCTAGAGATAGTGAGGATTCTGGGGCCAACGTCCTGACTTTC.

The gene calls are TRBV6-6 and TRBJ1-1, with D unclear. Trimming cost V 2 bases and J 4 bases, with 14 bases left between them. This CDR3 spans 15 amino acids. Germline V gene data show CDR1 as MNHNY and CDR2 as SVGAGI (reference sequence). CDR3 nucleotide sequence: TGTGCCAGCAGTTACGGTCGGGTTCCGGGCACTGAAGCTTTCTTT. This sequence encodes CASSYGRVPGTEAFF.

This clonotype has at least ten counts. The CDR3 reads CAISAGNSNQPQHF. DNA of the CDR3: TGTGCCATCAGTGCGGGCAATTCCAATCAGCCCCAGCATTTT. The chain links TRBV10-3 to TRBJ1-5; D unclear. The ends were cut back, 4 bases at V and 3 bases at J, with 10 bases in the middle. This CDR3 region has 14 residues. Germline loops: CDR1 ENHRY, CDR2 SYGVKD.

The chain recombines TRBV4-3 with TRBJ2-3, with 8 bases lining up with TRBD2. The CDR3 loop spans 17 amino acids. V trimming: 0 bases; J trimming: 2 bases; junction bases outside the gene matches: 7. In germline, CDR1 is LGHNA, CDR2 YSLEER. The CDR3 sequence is CASSQEGDSGTTDTQYF. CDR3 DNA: TGCGCCAGCAGCCAAGAAGGAGATAGCGGGACCACAGATACGCAGTATTTT.

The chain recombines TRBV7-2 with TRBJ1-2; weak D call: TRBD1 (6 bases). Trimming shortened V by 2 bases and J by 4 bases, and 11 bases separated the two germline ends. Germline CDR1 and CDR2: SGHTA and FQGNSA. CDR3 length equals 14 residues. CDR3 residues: CASSLNPGAYGYTF. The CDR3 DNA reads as TGTGCCAGCAGCTTAAATCCGGGGGCCTATGGCTACACCTTC.

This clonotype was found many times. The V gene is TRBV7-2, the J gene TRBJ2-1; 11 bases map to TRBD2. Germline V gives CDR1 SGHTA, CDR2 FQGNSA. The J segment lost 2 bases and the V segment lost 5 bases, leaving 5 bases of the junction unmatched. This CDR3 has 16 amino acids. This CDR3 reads CASSRLLAGAYNEQFF. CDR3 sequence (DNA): TGTGCCAGCAGCCGATTACTAGCGGGAGCCTACAATGAGCAGTTCTTC.